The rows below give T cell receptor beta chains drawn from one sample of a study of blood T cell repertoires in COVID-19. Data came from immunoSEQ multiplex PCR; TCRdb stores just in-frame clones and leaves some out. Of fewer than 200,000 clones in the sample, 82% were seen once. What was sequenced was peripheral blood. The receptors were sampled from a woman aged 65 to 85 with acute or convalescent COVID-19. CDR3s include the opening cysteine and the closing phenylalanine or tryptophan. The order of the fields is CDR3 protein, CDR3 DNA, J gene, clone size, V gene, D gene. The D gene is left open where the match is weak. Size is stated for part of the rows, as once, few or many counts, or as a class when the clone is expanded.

cdr3_aa: CAISESVPGGGTDTQYF; cdr3_nt: TGTGCCATCAGTGAGTCAGTACCGGGGGGAGGCACAGATACGCAGTATTTT; j_call: TRBJ2-3; clone_size: .; v_call: TRBV10-3; d_call: TRBD2
cdr3_aa: CASSQARDRHYGYTF; cdr3_nt: TGTGCCAGCAGCCAAGCCCGGGACAGACATTATGGCTACACCTTC; j_call: TRBJ1-2; clone_size: .; v_call: TRBV14; d_call: TRBD1
cdr3_aa: CASSYSGQSGANVLTF; cdr3_nt: TGTGCCAGCAGTTACTCTGGACAGTCTGGGGCCAACGTCCTGACTTTC; j_call: TRBJ2-6; clone_size: .; v_call: TRBV6-5; d_call: .
cdr3_aa: CATSDMTSGDYNEQFF; cdr3_nt: TGTGCCACCAGTGACATGACTAGCGGGGATTACAATGAGCAGTTCTTC; j_call: TRBJ2-1; clone_size: .; v_call: TRBV24-1; d_call: TRBD2
cdr3_aa: CASSLGPEVMYEQYF; cdr3_nt: TGCGCCAGCAGCTTGGGCCCGGAGGTAATGTACGAGCAGTACTTC; j_call: TRBJ2-7; clone_size: .; v_call: TRBV5-1; d_call: .
cdr3_aa: CASSRTEKIRPLHF; cdr3_nt: TGTGCCAGCAGCCGGACAGAGAAGATTCGGCCCCTCCACTTT; j_call: TRBJ1-6; clone_size: few; v_call: TRBV6-2/TRBV6-3; d_call: .
cdr3_aa: CASSLWATETQYF; cdr3_nt: TGTGCCAGCAGCTTATGGGCTACAGAGACCCAGTACTTC; j_call: TRBJ2-5; clone_size: once; v_call: TRBV7-9; d_call: .
cdr3_aa: CASSQRSGKSPLHF; cdr3_nt: TGTGCCAGCAGCCAGCGGTCAGGGAAATCACCCCTCCACTTT; j_call: TRBJ1-6; clone_size: few; v_call: TRBV3-1/TRBV3-2; d_call: .
cdr3_aa: CASSAGLGSNQPQHF; cdr3_nt: TGTGCCAGCAGCGCAGGGTTGGGGAGCAATCAGCCCCAGCATTTT; j_call: TRBJ1-5; clone_size: .; v_call: TRBV7-2; d_call: .
cdr3_aa: CASRLGRYSYNEQFF; cdr3_nt: TGTGCCAGCCGACTCGGGAGGTACTCCTACAATGAGCAGTTCTTC; j_call: TRBJ2-1; clone_size: .; v_call: TRBV6-5; d_call: TRBD2
cdr3_aa: CASSSGPGTGSNQPQHF; cdr3_nt: TGTGCCAGCAGCTCAGGCCCCGGGACAGGAAGCAATCAGCCCCAGCATTTT; j_call: TRBJ1-5; clone_size: .; v_call: TRBV11-2; d_call: TRBD1
cdr3_aa: CASSLVLVAEEKLFF; cdr3_nt: TGTGCCAGCAGCTTAGTATTGGTGGCGGAAGAAAAACTGTTTTTT; j_call: TRBJ1-4; clone_size: .; v_call: TRBV11-2; d_call: .
cdr3_aa: CASGAGLAGSYEQYF; cdr3_nt: TGTGCCAGCGGGGCCGGACTAGCGGGATCCTACGAGCAGTACTTC; j_call: TRBJ2-7; clone_size: .; v_call: TRBV14; d_call: TRBD2
cdr3_aa: CASSYPAGEAFF; cdr3_nt: TGTGCCAGCAGTTACCCAGCGGGAGAAGCTTTCTTT; j_call: TRBJ1-1; clone_size: .; v_call: TRBV6-6; d_call: .
cdr3_aa: CASSTRVVSTGELFF; cdr3_nt: TGTGCCAGCAGCACCAGGGTAGTCTCAACCGGGGAGCTGTTTTTT; j_call: TRBJ2-2; clone_size: once; v_call: TRBV5-5; d_call: .
cdr3_aa: CASSPNQVPSPYEQYF; cdr3_nt: TGTGCCAGCAGCCCAAATCAGGTCCCGTCACCCTACGAGCAGTACTTC; j_call: TRBJ2-7; clone_size: .; v_call: TRBV7-6; d_call: .
cdr3_aa: CCAGEPNTGELFF; cdr3_nt: TGTTGTGCGGGAGAGCCCAACACCGGGGAGCTGTTTTTT; j_call: TRBJ2-2; clone_size: .; v_call: TRBV30; d_call: TRBD2
cdr3_aa: CATSVGGGFYEQYF; cdr3_nt: TGTGCCACCAGTGTAGGTGGGGGCTTCTACGAGCAGTACTTC; j_call: TRBJ2-7; clone_size: .; v_call: TRBV24-1; d_call: .
cdr3_aa: CASRPRTGWGEQYF; cdr3_nt: TGTGCCAGCAGACCCCGGACAGGGTGGGGGGAGCAGTACTTC; j_call: TRBJ2-7; clone_size: .; v_call: TRBV7-8; d_call: TRBD1
cdr3_aa: CSVGQSNQPQHF; cdr3_nt: TGCAGCGTTGGACAGAGCAATCAGCCCCAGCATTTT; j_call: TRBJ1-5; clone_size: .; v_call: TRBV29-1; d_call: .
cdr3_aa: CASSSTGTGIYYGYTF; cdr3_nt: TGTGCCAGCAGTTCTACCGGGACAGGGATTTACTATGGCTACACCTTC; j_call: TRBJ1-2; clone_size: few; v_call: TRBV6-2/TRBV6-3; d_call: TRBD1
cdr3_aa: CASGQGQEAFF; cdr3_nt: TGTGCCAGTGGACAGGGGCAAGAAGCTTTCTTT; j_call: TRBJ1-1; clone_size: .; v_call: TRBV19; d_call: TRBD1
cdr3_aa: CASSYSPLLAGVPNEQFF; cdr3_nt: TGTGCCAGCAGTTACTCGCCACTCCTAGCGGGAGTTCCCAATGAGCAGTTCTTC; j_call: TRBJ2-1; clone_size: .; v_call: TRBV6-2/TRBV6-3; d_call: TRBD2
cdr3_aa: CASSFYNGRTAYEQYF; cdr3_nt: TGTGCCAGCAGTTTTTATAATGGGAGAACAGCCTACGAGCAGTACTTC; j_call: TRBJ2-7; clone_size: .; v_call: TRBV27; d_call: .
cdr3_aa: CASSFARRGCRTDTQYF; cdr3_nt: TGTGCCAGCAGCTTTGCGCGGAGGGGTTGCCGCACAGATACGCAGTATTTT; j_call: TRBJ2-3; clone_size: once; v_call: TRBV12-1; d_call: .
cdr3_aa: CAWSPQRDSTDTQYF; cdr3_nt: TGTGCCTGGAGTCCACAGAGAGATAGCACAGATACGCAGTATTTT; j_call: TRBJ2-3; clone_size: .; v_call: TRBV30; d_call: .
cdr3_aa: CASSELGRMAGGVDTQYF; cdr3_nt: TGTGCCAGCAGTGAACTGGGCCGCATGGCGGGGGGGGTGGATACGCAGTATTTT; j_call: TRBJ2-3; clone_size: .; v_call: TRBV6-1; d_call: TRBD2
cdr3_aa: CASSPGDRGWSGYTF; cdr3_nt: TGTGCCAGCAGCCCGGGGGACAGGGGTTGGAGTGGCTACACCTTC; j_call: TRBJ1-2; clone_size: .; v_call: TRBV9; d_call: TRBD1
cdr3_aa: CASSLGSGGTTGELFF; cdr3_nt: TGCGCCAGCAGTTTGGGTAGCGGGGGAACCACCGGGGAGCTGTTTTTT; j_call: TRBJ2-2; clone_size: .; v_call: TRBV5-1; d_call: TRBD2
cdr3_aa: CASSSRTGNTEAFF; cdr3_nt: TGTGCCAGCAGCTCCCGGACAGGAAACACTGAAGCTTTCTTT; j_call: TRBJ1-1; clone_size: .; v_call: TRBV5-4; d_call: TRBD1
cdr3_aa: CASSGGGSYYNEQFF; cdr3_nt: TGTGCCAGCAGTGGGGGGGGGAGCTATTACAATGAGCAGTTCTTC; j_call: TRBJ2-1; clone_size: .; v_call: TRBV2; d_call: TRBD2
cdr3_aa: CASGNRASNQPQHF; cdr3_nt: TGTGCCAGCGGGAACAGGGCGAGCAATCAGCCCCAGCATTTT; j_call: TRBJ1-5; clone_size: .; v_call: TRBV25-1; d_call: .
cdr3_aa: CASSQTWGVPGQGYNEQFF; cdr3_nt: TGTGCCAGCAGCCAAACTTGGGGAGTTCCGGGACAGGGATACAATGAGCAGTTCTTC; j_call: TRBJ2-1; clone_size: .; v_call: TRBV14; d_call: TRBD1
cdr3_aa: CASSLEAEGEQFF; cdr3_nt: TGCGCCAGCAGCTTGGAAGCGGAGGGTGAGCAGTTCTTC; j_call: TRBJ2-1; clone_size: .; v_call: TRBV5-1; d_call: .
cdr3_aa: CASSKSGTAPWGNQPQHF; cdr3_nt: TGTGCCAGCAGCAAAAGCGGAACAGCCCCATGGGGCAATCAGCCCCAGCATTTT; j_call: TRBJ1-5; clone_size: once; v_call: TRBV21-1; d_call: .
cdr3_aa: CAITGGGNTEAFF; cdr3_nt: TGTGCCATCACCGGGGGAGGAAACACTGAAGCTTTCTTT; j_call: TRBJ1-1; clone_size: .; v_call: TRBV10-3; d_call: .
cdr3_aa: CASSLAGGRSTGELFF; cdr3_nt: TGCGCCAGCAGCTTGGCCGGGGGGAGGAGCACCGGGGAGCTGTTTTTT; j_call: TRBJ2-2; clone_size: many; v_call: TRBV5-1; d_call: TRBD2
cdr3_aa: CASSVPSGDSTDTQYF; cdr3_nt: TGTGCCAGCAGTGTTCCTAGCGGGGATAGCACAGATACGCAGTATTTT; j_call: TRBJ2-3; clone_size: .; v_call: TRBV2; d_call: TRBD2
cdr3_aa: CASSEWAGSLMNTEAFF; cdr3_nt: TGTGCCAGCAGCGAATGGGCTGGCAGTTTAATGAACACTGAAGCTTTCTTT; j_call: TRBJ1-1; clone_size: few; v_call: TRBV7-2; d_call: .
cdr3_aa: CASSPSSQGALGYTF; cdr3_nt: TGTGCCAGCAGTCCCTCTTCACAGGGGGCCCTCGGCTACACCTTC; j_call: TRBJ1-2; clone_size: once; v_call: TRBV27; d_call: TRBD1